This T cell receptor beta chain was documented in a study of Graves' ophthalmopathy and Graves' hyperthyroidism. The diagnostic workup employed clinical symptoms, serum thyroxine, TRAb, thyroid ultrasound and orbital computed tomography. This clonotype was seen ten or more times. No antigen is known for it. V was pared by 2 bases and J by 5 bases, with 15 bases of the junction left unmatched. Germline CDR1 reads SGHDT; CDR2 reads YYEEEE. This CDR3 spans 17 amino acids. Study findings and constraints: A roughly 80% specificity and around 88% sensitivity were achieved by a 13-signature model that separated ophthalmopathy from stable hyperthyroidism. Among thyroid clonotypes expanded above 0.001 frequency, most also appeared in blood.

Using RNA transcripts, the TCR beta CDR3 regions were amplified. RT-PCR in the first round used HTBI primers; a second-round multiplex PCR followed. TCRdb ran MiXCR on the multiplex PCR reads and lists one entry per CDR3 protein. Of nearly 400,000 distinct CDR3 sequences detected, around 20% appear once; the ten largest clones hold 1.5% to 2%. V and J are TRBV5-6 and TRBJ2-5, with 7 bases lining up with TRBD1. Input material: peripheral blood. The clonotype originates from a woman aged 18-35 years with Graves' ophthalmopathy. The CDR3 spells CASSLFEERGRRETQYF. The CDR3 DNA follows: TGTGCCAGCAGCTTATTCGAAGAGAGGGGGCGCCGGGAGACCCAGTACTTC.